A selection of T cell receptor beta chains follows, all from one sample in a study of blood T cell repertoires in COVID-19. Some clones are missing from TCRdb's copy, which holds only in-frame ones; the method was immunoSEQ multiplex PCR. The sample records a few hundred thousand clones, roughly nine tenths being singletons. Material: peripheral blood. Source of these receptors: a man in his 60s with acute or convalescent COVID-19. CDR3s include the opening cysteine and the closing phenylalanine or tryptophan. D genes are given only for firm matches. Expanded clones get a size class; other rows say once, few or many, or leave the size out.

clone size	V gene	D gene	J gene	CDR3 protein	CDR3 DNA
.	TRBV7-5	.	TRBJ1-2	CARSSRFPTPDRCNYGYTF	TGTGCCAGAAGCTCCCGTTTCCCCACACCGGACAGGTGTAACTATGGCTACACCTTC
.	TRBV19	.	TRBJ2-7	CASSISATPTDEQYF	TGTGCCAGTAGTATTAGCGCTACCCCAACGGACGAGCAGTACTTC
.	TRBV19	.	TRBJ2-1	CASSISPGRFHEQFF	TGTGCCAGTAGTATATCCCCGGGTAGATTCCATGAGCAGTTCTTC
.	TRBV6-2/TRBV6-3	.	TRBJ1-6	CASSTIRRSSYNSPLHF	TGTGCCAGCAGTACGATCAGGAGGAGCTCCTATAATTCACCCCTCCACTTT
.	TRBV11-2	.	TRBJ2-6	CASSLRGGGTRANVLTF	TGTGCCAGCAGTCTTAGAGGGGGGGGCACTCGGGCCAACGTCCTGACTTTC
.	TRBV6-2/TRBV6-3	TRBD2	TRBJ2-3	CASSPSGAEGTQYF	TGTGCCAGCAGCCCTAGCGGGGCCGAGGGTACGCAGTATTTT
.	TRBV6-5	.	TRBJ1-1	CASSFRTAEAFF	TGTGCCAGCAGTTTCCGGACAGCAGAAGCTTTCTTT
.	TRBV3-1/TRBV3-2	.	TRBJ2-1	CASSQEGDRLRPPGYNEQFF	TGTGCCAGCAGCCAAGAGGGCGATAGGCTCAGACCGCCAGGATACAATGAGCAGTTCTTC
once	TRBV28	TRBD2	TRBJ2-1	CASSPIGGTSGNEQFF	TGTGCCAGCAGTCCGATAGGCGGGACTAGCGGCAATGAGCAGTTCTTC
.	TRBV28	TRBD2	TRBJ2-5	CASLGTSGRWQETQYF	TGTGCCAGCCTCGGGACTAGCGGGAGGTGGCAAGAGACCCAGTACTTC
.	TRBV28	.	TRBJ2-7	CASRGAPNSEQYF	TGTGCCAGCCGGGGGGCCCCTAATAGCGAGCAGTACTTC
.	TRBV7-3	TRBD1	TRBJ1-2	CASSLDRAGGYTF	TGTGCCAGCAGCCTCGACAGGGCCGGTGGCTACACCTTC
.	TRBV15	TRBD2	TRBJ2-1	CATSRGTSRTNNEQFF	TGTGCCACCAGCAGAGGGACTAGCCGAACCAACAATGAGCAGTTCTTC
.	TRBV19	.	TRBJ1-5	CASAGPNQPQHF	TGTGCCAGCGCGGGGCCCAATCAGCCCCAGCATTTT
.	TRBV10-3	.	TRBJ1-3	CAIGGYGNTIYF	TGTGCCATCGGGGGCTATGGAAACACCATATATTTT
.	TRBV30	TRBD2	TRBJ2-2	CAWNRAGLGELFF	TGTGCCTGGAATCGAGCGGGATTGGGGGAGCTGTTTTTT
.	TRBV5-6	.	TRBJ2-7	CASSYGSRLASSYEQYF	TGTGCCAGCAGCTACGGCAGTCGGCTAGCGAGCTCCTACGAGCAGTACTTC
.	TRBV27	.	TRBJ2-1	CATLPGMGFNEQFF	TGTGCCACCCTACCCGGGATGGGGTTCAATGAGCAGTTCTTC